This T cell receptor beta chain was observed in a study of T cells after yellow fever vaccination. Overall study context: Fractions low in cell number were prepared with SMART-Seq v4 Ultra Low Input.

Findings and caveats of the study: Most primary-vaccination clones recurred post-booster (roughly 97% CD4, 85% to 90% CD8).

The germline V gene has CDR1 MDHEN and CDR2 SYDVKM. This CDR3 comprises 17 residues. Trimming removed 4 bases from V and 2 bases from J; junction bases left unmatched: 12. This clonotype came up a few times. Its antigen is not identified. 5'RACE template switching generated TCR cDNA, adding a universal primer site and UMIs. TCRdb re-analysed the 5' RACE reads in MiXCR, keeping a single row per CDR3 protein. This table holds about 510,000 distinct CDR3 sequences, about a fifth found once. This TCR was sampled from a man younger than 35 who received the YFV17D yellow fever vaccine. Sequenced material: PBMCs, taken about 20 days after the first yellow fever vaccination. The chain is built from TRBV28 and TRBJ2-3; 7 bases are shared with TRBD2. The CDR3 nucleotides are TGTGCCAGCAGTTCCCTGACTGGAAGCGGGGACACAGATACGCAGTATTTT. It encodes CASSSLTGSGDTDTQYF.